The T cell receptor beta chain described here comes from a study of T cell repertoires in cytomegalovirus infection. Study as a whole: An indication of both CMV infection and matching HLA type came from public TCR beta signatures. Study observations and caveats: Dominating the ex vivo response were TCR beta clonotypes that were CMV-specific and HLA-C-restricted. The cumulative frequency of public TCR beta families identified carriers of CMV plus the relevant HLA.

One entry per CDR3 protein results from TCRdb running MiXCR on the reads. The sample includes roughly 630,000 distinct CDR3 sequences, 20% to 25% of them seen just once. This clonotype was seen repeatedly, ten times or more. Its matching antigen is unknown. Germline lookup yields CDR1 SGHTA and CDR2 FQGNSA. There are 11 residues in the CDR3. V lost 6 bases and J 9 bases, leaving 9 bases between the germline ends. This TCR was sampled from a human donor in good health (CMV status not recorded). Some clones in this sample may be carry-over from other donors' samples. The sequenced sample was CD8+ T cells from PBMCs. The chain has TRBV7-2 and TRBJ2-1, with D maybe TRBD1 (5 bases). The CDR3 loop reads CASRNQGEQFF. The CDR3 DNA is TGTGCCAGCAGGAATCAGGGTGAGCAGTTCTTC.